These T cell receptor beta chains were read from a single sample in a study of blood T cell repertoires in COVID-19. The method was immunoSEQ multiplex PCR; TCRdb's version includes in-frame clones alone and lacks a portion of them. The sample has 150,000 to 170,000 clones, about 90% seen once. Sequenced material: peripheral blood. These receptor sequences come from a man between 45 and 60 years old with acute or convalescent COVID-19. CDR3s include the opening cysteine and the closing phenylalanine or tryptophan. D genes are given only for firm matches. Only part of the rows carry a size: once, few, many, or a class if the clone is expanded.

15,-,-,TRBJ2-1,TRBV6-5,TGTGCCAGCAGTTTAAGGGGGGGTCCCTACAATGAGCAGTTCTTC,CASSLRGGPYNEQFF
15,-,-,TRBJ2-7,TRBV27,TGTGCCAGCAGGACTCTACGAGCAGTGGACTACGAGCAGTACTTC,CASRTLRAVDYEQYF
14,-,-,TRBJ1-2,TRBV14,TGTGCCAGCAGCCAAGTGGGGGCCGACTATGGCTACACCTTC,CASSQVGADYGYTF
16,-,-,TRBJ2-1,TRBV6-6,TGTGCCAGCAGTTACGACGGACAGCCCCCCTACAATGAGCAGTTCTTC,CASSYDGQPPYNEQFF
13,once,-,TRBJ1-4,TRBV5-4,TGTGCCAGCAGCTTGATAGGGGCTGAAAAACTGTTTTTT,CASSLIGAEKLFF
13,-,-,TRBJ1-4,TRBV29-1,TGCAGCGTAGCTCAGAGTAAGGGGGAAAAACTGTTTTTT,CSVAQSKGEKLFF
14,few,-,TRBJ1-5,TRBV7-9,TGTGCCAGCAGCTTACTCGGGGTCGTGGAGCCCCAGCATTTT,CASSLLGVVEPQHF
13,few,TRBD1,TRBJ2-1,TRBV27,TGTGCCAGCAGGACAGGGGGAAACAATGAGCAGTTCTTC,CASRTGGNNEQFF
14,-,-,TRBJ2-2,TRBV19,TGTGCCAGTAGTCTGTCTATCGGGACCGGGGAGCTGTTTTTT,CASSLSIGTGELFF
16,-,TRBD1,TRBJ1-5,TRBV19,TGTGCCAGTAGTATAGGGAACAGGGGGGGATTACAGCCCCAGCATTTT,CASSIGNRGGLQPQHF
15,-,TRBD1,TRBJ1-1,TRBV7-9,TGTGCCAGCAGCTTCTGGGACAGGTTGAACACTGAAGCTTTCTTT,CASSFWDRLNTEAFF
13,-,TRBD2,TRBJ2-3,TRBV10-2,TGCGCCAGCAGTGAGTCGGGGGGGGATACGCAGTATTTT,CASSESGGDTQYF
16,-,TRBD2,TRBJ2-3,TRBV7-9,TGTGCCAGCAGCTCGCTAGCGGGGGCCTCCACAGATACGCAGTATTTT,CASSSLAGASTDTQYF
12,-,-,TRBJ1-2,TRBV11-2,TGTGCCAGCAGCTTAGGAGAGGTCGGCTACACCTTC,CASSLGEVGYTF
17,-,TRBD1,TRBJ2-7,TRBV6-2/TRBV6-3,TGTGCCAGCAGTTACTCCCTCCGGGACAGAAGTGGGGGAGAGCAGTACTTC,CASSYSLRDRSGGEQYF
18,-,TRBD2,TRBJ2-1,TRBV19,TGTGCCAGTAGTATAGCCCTAGCGGGAGGACCGGTTGTGAATGAGCAGTTCTTC,CASSIALAGGPVVNEQFF
15,-,-,TRBJ2-7,TRBV5-1,TGCGCCAGCAGCTTGGCTGGACTCCTCTCCTACGAGCAGTACTTC,CASSLAGLLSYEQYF
15,-,TRBD1,TRBJ1-2,TRBV3-1/TRBV3-2,TGTGCCAGCAGCCAACCAGGGACAGCAGGCTATGGCTACACCTTC,CASSQPGTAGYGYTF
13,-,-,TRBJ1-1,TRBV10-3,TGTGCCATCAGTGAGTCGGGACAACCTGAAGCTTTCTTT,CAISESGQPEAFF
13,-,TRBD1,TRBJ1-2,TRBV13,TGTGCCAGCAGTTTCGACAGGGGCCATGGCTACACCTTC,CASSFDRGHGYTF
13,-,-,TRBJ1-5,TRBV19,TGTGCCAGTAGTCCGGGGGGGGCGCAGCCCCAGCATTTT,CASSPGGAQPQHF
16,-,-,TRBJ1-3,TRBV7-6,TGTGCCAGCAGCCCGCGGGGGGGACGCTCTGGAAACACCATATATTTT,CASSPRGGRSGNTIYF
14,-,TRBD1,TRBJ1-1,TRBV4-1,TGCGCCAGCAGACAGGGGGGACTGAACACTGAAGCTTTCTTT,CASRQGGLNTEAFF
15,once,TRBD1,TRBJ2-7,TRBV14,TGTGCCAGCAGCATTCGACAGGGGGCTTCGGCCGAGCAGTACTTC,CASSIRQGASAEQYF
13,-,TRBD2,TRBJ2-7,TRBV6-5,TGTGCCAGCAGCAGCGGGGTCTCCTACGAGCAGTACTTC,CASSSGVSYEQYF
15,-,TRBD2,TRBJ2-1,TRBV5-4,TGTGCCAGCAGCGTGTCTAGCGGGAGAGGGCATGAGCAGTTCTTC,CASSVSSGRGHEQFF
13,-,-,TRBJ1-4,TRBV28,TGTGCCAGCAGTTTCGTCAGGGTGGAGTCGATGTTTTTT,CASSFVRVESMFF
15,-,TRBD2,TRBJ2-1,TRBV6-2/TRBV6-3,TGTGCCAGCAGTTACATTGGGGGACTATACAATGAGCAGTTCTTC,CASSYIGGLYNEQFF
14,-,-,TRBJ1-5,TRBV5-1,TGCGCCAGCAGCTTAACAGGGAGCAATCAGCCCCAGCATTTT,CASSLTGSNQPQHF
15,-,TRBD2,TRBJ2-7,TRBV29-1,TGCAGCGTTAAACCGGGACTAGCGGGAGGGTACGAGCAGTACTTC,CSVKPGLAGGYEQYF
15,-,-,TRBJ2-3,TRBV5-1,TGCGCCAGCAGCTGGAGGGACAGATACACAGATACGCAGTATTTT,CASSWRDRYTDTQYF
17,-,TRBD1,TRBJ1-2,TRBV5-5,TGTGCCAGCAGCTTGGCCGGAGGGACAGGAGCTTCGGTTGGCTACACCTTC,CASSLAGGTGASVGYTF
14,-,TRBD1,TRBJ2-1,TRBV5-1,TGCGCCAGCAGTGGGGCAGGGGGCATGAATGAGCAGTTCTTC,CASSGAGGMNEQFF